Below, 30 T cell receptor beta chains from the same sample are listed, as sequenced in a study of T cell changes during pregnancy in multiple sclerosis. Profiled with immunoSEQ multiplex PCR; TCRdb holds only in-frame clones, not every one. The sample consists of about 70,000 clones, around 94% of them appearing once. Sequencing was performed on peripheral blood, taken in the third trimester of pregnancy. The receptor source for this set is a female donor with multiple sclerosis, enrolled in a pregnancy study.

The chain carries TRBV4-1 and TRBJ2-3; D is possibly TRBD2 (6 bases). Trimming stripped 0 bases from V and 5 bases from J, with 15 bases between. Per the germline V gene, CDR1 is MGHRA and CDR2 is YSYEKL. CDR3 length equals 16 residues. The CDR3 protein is CASSQDGRTGVDTQYF. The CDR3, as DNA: TGCGCCAGCAGCCAAGATGGTCGGACGGGAGTAGATACGCAGTATTTT.

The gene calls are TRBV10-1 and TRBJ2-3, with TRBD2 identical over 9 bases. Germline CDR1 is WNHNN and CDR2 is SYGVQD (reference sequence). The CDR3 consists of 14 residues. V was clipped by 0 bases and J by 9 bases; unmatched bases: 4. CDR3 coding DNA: TGCGCCAGCAGTGAGTCTGGACTAGCGCACACGCAGTATTTT. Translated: CASSESGLAHTQYF.

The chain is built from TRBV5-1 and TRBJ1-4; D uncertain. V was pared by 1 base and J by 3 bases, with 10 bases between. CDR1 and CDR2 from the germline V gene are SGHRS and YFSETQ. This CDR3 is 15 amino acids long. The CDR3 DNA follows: TGCGCCAGCAGCTTGCAGGATACGCCTAATGAAAAACTGTTTTTT. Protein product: CASSLQDTPNEKLFF.

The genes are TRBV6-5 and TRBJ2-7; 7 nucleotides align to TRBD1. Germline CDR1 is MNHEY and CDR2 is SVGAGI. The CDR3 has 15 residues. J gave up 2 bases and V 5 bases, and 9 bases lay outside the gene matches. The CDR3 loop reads CASSIRDSGPYEQYF. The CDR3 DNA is TGTGCCAGCAGTATAAGGGACAGTGGACCCTACGAGCAGTACTTC.

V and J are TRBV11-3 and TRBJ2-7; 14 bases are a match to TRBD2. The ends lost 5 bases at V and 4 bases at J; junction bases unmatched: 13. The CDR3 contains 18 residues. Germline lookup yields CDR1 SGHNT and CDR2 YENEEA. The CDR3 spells CASSVGTSGGAVVYEQYF. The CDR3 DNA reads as TGTGCCAGCAGCGTTGGGACTAGCGGGGGTGCAGTGGTATACGAGCAGTACTTC.

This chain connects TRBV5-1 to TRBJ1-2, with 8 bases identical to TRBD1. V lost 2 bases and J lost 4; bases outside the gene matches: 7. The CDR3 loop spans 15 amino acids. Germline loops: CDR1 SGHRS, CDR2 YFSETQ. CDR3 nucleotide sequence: TGCGCCAGCAGCTTTGAGGACAGGGAGGGCTATGGCTACACCTTC. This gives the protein CASSFEDREGYGYTF.

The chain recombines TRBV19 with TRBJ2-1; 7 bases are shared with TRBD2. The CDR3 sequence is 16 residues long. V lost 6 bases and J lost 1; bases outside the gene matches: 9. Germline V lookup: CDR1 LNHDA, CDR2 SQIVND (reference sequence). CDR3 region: CASSLLAAISYNEQFF. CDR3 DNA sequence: TGTGCCAGTAGCCTGCTAGCGGCCATTTCCTACAATGAGCAGTTCTTC.

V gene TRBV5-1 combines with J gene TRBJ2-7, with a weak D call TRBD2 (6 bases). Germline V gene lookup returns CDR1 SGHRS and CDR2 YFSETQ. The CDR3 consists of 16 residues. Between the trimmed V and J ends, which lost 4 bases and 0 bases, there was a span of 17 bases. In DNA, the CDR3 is TGCGCCAGCAGCCCCCCGGGACTGCAAAGCTCCTACGAGCAGTACTTC. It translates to CASSPPGLQSSYEQYF.

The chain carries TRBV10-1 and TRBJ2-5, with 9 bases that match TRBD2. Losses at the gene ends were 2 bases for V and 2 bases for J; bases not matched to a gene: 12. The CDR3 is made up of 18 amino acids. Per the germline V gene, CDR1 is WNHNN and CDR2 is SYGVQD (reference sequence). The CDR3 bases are TGCGCCAGCAGTGAGGTCCTTTGGGGAGCGGGAGGACAAGAGACCCAGTACTTC. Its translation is CASSEVLWGAGGQETQYF.

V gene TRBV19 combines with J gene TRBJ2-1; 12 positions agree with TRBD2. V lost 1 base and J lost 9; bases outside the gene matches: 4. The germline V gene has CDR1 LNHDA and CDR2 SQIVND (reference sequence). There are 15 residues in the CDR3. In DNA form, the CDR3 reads TGTGCCAGTAGTATAGGACTAGCGGGAGTTTGTGAGCAGTTCTTC. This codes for CASSIGLAGVCEQFF.

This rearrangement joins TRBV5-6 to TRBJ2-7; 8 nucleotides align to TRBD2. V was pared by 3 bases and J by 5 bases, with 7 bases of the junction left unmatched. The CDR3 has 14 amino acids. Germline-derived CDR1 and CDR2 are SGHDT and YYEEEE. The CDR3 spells CASSSGTSNHEQYF. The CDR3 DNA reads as TGTGCCAGCAGCTCCGGGACTAGTAACCACGAGCAGTACTTC.

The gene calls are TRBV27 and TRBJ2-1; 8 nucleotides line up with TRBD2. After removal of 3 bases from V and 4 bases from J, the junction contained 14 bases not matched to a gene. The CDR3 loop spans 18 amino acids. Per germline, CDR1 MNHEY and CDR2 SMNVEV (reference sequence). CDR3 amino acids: CASSFHGDSGKRYNEQFF. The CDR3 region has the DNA TGTGCCAGCAGTTTCCACGGGGATAGCGGGAAAAGGTACAATGAGCAGTTCTTC.

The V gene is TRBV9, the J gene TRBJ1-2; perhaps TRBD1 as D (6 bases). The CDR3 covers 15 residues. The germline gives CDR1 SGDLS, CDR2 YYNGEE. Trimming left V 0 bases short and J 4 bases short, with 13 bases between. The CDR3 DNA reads TGTGCCAGCAGCGTAGAAGCAGGACAGCCCTATGGCTACACCTTC. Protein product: CASSVEAGQPYGYTF.

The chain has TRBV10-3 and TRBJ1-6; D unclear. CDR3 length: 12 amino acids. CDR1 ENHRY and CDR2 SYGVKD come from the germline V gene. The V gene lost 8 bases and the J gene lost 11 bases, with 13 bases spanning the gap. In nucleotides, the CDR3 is TGTGCCATCGGAGCGGAAGTAACACCCCTCCACTTT. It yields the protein CAIGAEVTPLHF.

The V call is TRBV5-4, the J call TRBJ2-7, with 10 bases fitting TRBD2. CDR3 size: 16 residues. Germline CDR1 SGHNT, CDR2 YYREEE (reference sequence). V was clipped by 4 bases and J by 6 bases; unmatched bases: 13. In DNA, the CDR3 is TGTGCCAGCAGCCACCCCGCCAGCGGGAGGGGGGCCGAGCAGTACTTC. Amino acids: CASSHPASGRGAEQYF.

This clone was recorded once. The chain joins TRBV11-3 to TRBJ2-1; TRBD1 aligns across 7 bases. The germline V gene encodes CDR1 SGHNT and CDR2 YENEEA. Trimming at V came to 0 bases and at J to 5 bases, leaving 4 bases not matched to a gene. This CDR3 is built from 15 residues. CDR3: CASSLEGTANNEQFF. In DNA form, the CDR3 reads TGTGCCAGCAGCTTAGAGGGGACAGCTAACAATGAGCAGTTCTTC.

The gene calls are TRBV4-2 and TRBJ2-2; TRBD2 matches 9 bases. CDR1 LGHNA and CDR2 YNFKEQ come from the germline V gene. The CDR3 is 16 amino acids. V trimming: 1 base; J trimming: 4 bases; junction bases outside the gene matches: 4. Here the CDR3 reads CASSQGTSEATGELFF. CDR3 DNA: TGTGCCAGCAGCCAAGGGACTAGCGAAGCCACCGGGGAGCTGTTTTTT.

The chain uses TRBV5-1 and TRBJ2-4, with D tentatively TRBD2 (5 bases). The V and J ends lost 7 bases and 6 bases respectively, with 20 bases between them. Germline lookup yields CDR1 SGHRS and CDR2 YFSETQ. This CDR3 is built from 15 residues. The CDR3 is CASADGLHPLNIQYF. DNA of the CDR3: TGCGCCAGCGCGGACGGACTGCACCCCTTAAACATTCAGTACTTC.

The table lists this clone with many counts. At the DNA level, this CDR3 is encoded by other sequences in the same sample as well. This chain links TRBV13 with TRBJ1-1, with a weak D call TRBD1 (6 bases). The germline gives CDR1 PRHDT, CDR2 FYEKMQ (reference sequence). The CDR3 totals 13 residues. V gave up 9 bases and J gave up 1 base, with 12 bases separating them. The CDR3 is CASSLDRNTEAFF. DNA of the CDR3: TGTGCCAGTTCATTGGACAGGAACACTGAAGCTTTCTTT.

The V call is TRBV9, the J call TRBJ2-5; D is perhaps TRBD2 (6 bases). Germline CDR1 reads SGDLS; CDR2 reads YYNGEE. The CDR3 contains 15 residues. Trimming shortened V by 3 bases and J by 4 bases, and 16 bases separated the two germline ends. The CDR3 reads CASSEEGLRGETQYF. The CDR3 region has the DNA TGTGCCAGCAGCGAGGAGGGACTCCGAGGAGAGACCCAGTACTTC.

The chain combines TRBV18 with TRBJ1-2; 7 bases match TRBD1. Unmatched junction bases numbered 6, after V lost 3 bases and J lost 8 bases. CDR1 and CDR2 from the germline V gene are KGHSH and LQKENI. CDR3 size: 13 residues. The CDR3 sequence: CASSPETGTGYTF. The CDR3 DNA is TGTGCCAGCTCACCGGAGACAGGGACCGGCTACACCTTC. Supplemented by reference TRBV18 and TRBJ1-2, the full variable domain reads NAGVMQNPRHLVRRRGQEARLRCSPMKGHSHVYWYRQLPEEGLKFMVYLQKENIIDESGMPKERFSAEFPKEGPSILRIQQVVRGDSAAYFCASSPETGTGYTFGSGTRLTVV.

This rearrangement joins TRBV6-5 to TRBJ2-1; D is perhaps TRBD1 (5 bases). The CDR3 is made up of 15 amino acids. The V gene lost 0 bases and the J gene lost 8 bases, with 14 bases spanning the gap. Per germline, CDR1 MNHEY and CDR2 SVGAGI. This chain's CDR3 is CASSYSQGRVDEQFF. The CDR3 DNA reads TGTGCCAGCAGTTACTCGCAGGGAAGAGTTGATGAGCAGTTCTTC.

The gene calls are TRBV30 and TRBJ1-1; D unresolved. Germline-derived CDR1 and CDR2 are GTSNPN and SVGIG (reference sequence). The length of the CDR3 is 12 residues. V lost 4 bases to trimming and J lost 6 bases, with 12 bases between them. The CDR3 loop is CAWINFAPEAFF. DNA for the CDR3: TGTGCCTGGATTAACTTTGCCCCTGAAGCTTTCTTT.

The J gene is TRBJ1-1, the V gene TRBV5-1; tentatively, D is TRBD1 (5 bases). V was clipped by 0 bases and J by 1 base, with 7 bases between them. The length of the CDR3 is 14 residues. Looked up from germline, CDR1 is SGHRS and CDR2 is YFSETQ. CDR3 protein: CASSLGGGNTEAFF. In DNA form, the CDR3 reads TGCGCCAGCAGCTTGGGGGGCGGGAACACTGAAGCTTTCTTT.

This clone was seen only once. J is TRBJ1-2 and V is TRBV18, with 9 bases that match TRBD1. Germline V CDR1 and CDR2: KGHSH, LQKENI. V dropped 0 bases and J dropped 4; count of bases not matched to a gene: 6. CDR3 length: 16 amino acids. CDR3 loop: CASSPPGQGLLYGYTF. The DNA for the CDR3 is TGTGCCAGCTCACCACCGGGACAGGGCCTTCTCTATGGCTACACCTTC.

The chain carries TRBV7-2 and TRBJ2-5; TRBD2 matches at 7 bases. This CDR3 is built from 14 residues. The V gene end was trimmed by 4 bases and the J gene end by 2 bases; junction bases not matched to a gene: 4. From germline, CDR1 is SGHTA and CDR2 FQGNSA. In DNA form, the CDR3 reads TGTGCCAGCAGCTATGAGCGGGGACAAGAGACCCAGTACTTC. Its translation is CASSYERGQETQYF.

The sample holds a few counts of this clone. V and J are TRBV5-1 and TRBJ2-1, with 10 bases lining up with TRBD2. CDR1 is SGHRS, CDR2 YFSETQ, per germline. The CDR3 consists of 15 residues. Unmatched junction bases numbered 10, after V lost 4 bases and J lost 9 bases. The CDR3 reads CASSQSLAGEGEQFF. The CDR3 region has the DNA TGCGCCAGCAGCCAGAGTCTAGCGGGAGAGGGTGAGCAGTTCTTC.

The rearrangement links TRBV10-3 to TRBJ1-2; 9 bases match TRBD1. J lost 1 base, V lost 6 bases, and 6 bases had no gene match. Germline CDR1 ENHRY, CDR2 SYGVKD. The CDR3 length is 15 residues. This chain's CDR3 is CAISAGTGHNYGYTF. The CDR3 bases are TGTGCCATCAGCGCAGGGACAGGGCATAACTATGGCTACACCTTC.

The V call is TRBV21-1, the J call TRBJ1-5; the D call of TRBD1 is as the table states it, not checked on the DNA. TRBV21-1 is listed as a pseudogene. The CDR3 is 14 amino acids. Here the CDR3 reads CASRRTATNQPQHF. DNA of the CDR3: TGTGCCAGCAGACGGACAGCGACCAATCAGCCCCAGCATTTT.

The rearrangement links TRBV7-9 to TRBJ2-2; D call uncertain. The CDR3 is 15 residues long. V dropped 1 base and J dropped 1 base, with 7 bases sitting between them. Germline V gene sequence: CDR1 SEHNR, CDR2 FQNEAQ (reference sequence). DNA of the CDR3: TGTGCCAGCAGCTTAGTCCACGGGAACACCGGGGAGCTGTTTTTT. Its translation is CASSLVHGNTGELFF.